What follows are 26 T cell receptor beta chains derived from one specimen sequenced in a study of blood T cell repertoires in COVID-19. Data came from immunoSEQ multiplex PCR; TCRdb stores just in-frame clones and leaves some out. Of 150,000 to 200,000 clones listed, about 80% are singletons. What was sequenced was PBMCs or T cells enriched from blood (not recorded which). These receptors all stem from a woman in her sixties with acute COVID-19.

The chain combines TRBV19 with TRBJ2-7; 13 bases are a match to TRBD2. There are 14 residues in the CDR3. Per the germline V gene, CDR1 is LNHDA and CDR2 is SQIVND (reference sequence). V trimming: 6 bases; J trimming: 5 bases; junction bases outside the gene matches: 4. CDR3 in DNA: TGTGCCAGTAGGGAGACTAGCGGGAGGCACGAGCAGTACTTC. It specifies CASRETSGRHEQYF.

This CDR3 is CASSWPYYRGRISPLHF. The CDR3 region has the DNA TGTGCCAGCAGTTGGCCTTATTACAGGGGGCGCATTTCACCCCTCCACTTT. This chain links TRBV28 with TRBJ1-6, with 9 bases identical to TRBD1. V gave up 4 bases and J gave up 9 bases; unmatched junction bases: 13. Germline V gene sequence: CDR1 MDHEN, CDR2 SYDVKM. The CDR3 totals 17 residues.

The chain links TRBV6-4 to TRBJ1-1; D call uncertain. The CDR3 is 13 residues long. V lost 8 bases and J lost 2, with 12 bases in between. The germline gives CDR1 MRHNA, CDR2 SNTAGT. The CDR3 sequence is CASRASGNTEAFF. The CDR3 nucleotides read TGTGCCAGCCGCGCATCGGGAAACACTGAAGCTTTCTTT.

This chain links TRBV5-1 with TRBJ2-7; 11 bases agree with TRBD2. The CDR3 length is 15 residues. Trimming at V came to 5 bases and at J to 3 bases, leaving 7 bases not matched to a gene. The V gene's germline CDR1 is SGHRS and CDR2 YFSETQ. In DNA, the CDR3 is TGCGCCAGCAGACCCGGGACTAGCGGAAACTACGAGCAGTACGTC. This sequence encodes CASRPGTSGNYEQYV.

The CDR3 bases are TGTGCCAGCAGCTTATCGTGGCGGGAGGCTTACGAGCAGTACTTC. It translates to CASSLSWREAYEQYF. The genes are TRBV11-2 and TRBJ2-7; 8 nucleotides line up with TRBD2. V lost 2 bases to trimming and J lost 4 bases; unmatched junction nucleotides: 7. The length of the CDR3 is 15 residues. Germline CDR1 is SGHAT and CDR2 is FQNNGV.

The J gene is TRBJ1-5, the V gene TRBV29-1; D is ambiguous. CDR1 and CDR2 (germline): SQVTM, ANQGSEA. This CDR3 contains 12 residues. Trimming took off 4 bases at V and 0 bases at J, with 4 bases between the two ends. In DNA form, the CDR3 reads TGCAGCGTTGTGAGTAGCAATCAGCCCCAGCATTTT. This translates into CSVVSSNQPQHF.

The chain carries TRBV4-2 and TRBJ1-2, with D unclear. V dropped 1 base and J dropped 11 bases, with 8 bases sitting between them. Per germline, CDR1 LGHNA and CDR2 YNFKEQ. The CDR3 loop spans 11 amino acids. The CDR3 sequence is CASSQGGGYTF. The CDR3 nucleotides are TGTGCCAGCAGCCAAGGGGGAGGGTACACCTTC.

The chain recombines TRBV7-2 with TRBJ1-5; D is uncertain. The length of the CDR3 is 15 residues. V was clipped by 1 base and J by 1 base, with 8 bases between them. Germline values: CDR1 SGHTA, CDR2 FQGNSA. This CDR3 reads CASSLGGLSNQPQHF. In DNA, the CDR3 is TGTGCCAGCAGCTTAGGAGGGCTGAGCAATCAGCCCCAGCATTTT. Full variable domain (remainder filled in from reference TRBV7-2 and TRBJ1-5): GAGVSQSPSNKVTEKGKDVELRCDPISGHTALYWYRQSLGQGLEFLIYFQGNSAPDKSGLPSDRFSAERTGGSVSTLTIQRTQQEDSAVYLCASSLGGLSNQPQHFGDGTRLSIL.

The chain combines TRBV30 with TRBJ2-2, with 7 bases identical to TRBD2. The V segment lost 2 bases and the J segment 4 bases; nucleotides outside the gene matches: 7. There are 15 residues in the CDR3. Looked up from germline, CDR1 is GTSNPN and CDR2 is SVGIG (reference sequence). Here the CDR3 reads CAWSRNGGTTGELFF. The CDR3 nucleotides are TGTGCCTGGAGTCGAAACGGGGGGACCACCGGGGAGCTGTTTTTT.

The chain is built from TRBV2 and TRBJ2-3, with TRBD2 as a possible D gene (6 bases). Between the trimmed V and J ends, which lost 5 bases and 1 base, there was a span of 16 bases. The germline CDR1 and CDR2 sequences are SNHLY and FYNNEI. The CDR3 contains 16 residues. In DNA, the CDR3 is TGTGCCAGCAGTTCTCTAGCGCAACGGGGCACAGATACGCAGTATTTT. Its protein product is CASSSLAQRGTDTQYF.

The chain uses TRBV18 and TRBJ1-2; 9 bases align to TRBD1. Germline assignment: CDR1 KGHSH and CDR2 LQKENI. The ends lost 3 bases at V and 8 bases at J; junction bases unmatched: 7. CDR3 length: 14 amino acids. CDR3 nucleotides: TGTGCCAGCTCACCCGGTACAGGGGGCTCAGGCTACACCTTC. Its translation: CASSPGTGGSGYTF. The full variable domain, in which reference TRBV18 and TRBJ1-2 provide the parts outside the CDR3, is NAGVMQNPRHLVRRRGQEARLRCSPMKGHSHVYWYRQLPEEGLKFMVYLQKENIIDESGMPKERFSAEFPKEGPSILRIQQVVRGDSAAYFCASSPGTGGSGYTFGSGTRLTVV.

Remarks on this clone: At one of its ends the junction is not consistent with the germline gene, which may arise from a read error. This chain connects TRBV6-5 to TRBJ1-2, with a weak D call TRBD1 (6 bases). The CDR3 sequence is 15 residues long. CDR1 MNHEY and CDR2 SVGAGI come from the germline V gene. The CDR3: CASSYQAGTPLFFLF. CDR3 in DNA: TGTGCCAGCAGTTACCAAGCCGGGACACCCCTATTCTTTCTCTTC.

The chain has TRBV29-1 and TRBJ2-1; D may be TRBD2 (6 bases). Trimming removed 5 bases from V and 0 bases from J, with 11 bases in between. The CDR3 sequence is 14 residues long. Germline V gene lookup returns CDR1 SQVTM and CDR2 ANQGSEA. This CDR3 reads CSVRAGSSYNEQFF. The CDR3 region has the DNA TGCAGCGTTAGGGCGGGGAGCTCCTACAATGAGCAGTTCTTC.

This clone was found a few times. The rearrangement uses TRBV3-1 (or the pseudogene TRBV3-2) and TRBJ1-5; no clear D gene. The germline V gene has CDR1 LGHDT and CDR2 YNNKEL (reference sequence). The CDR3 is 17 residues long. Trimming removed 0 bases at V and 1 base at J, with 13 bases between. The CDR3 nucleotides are TGTGCCAGCAGCCAAGAAGAGGGCAGCACGAGCAATCAGCCCCAGCATTTT. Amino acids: CASSQEEGSTSNQPQHF.

The CDR3 DNA reads TGTGCCAGCGCCCGGGGTAACACTGAAGCTTTCTTT. Amino acid sequence: CASARGNTEAFF. This chain joins TRBV7-8 and TRBJ1-1; D gene ambiguous. V was cut by 8 bases and J by 2 bases, with 9 bases left in between. Germline V gene data show CDR1 as SGHVS and CDR2 as FQNEAQ. CDR3 size: 12 residues.

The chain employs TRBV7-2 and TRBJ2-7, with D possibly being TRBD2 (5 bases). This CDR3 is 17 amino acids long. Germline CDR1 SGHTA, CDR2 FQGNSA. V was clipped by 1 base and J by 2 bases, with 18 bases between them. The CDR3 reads CASSLGGQGSRTYEQYF. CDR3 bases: TGTGCCAGCAGCTTAGGCGGGCAAGGCTCCAGGACCTACGAGCAGTACTTC.

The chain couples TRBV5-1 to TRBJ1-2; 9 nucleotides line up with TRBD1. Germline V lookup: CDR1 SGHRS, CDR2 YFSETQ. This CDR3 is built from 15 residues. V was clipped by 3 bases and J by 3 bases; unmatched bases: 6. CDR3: CASSSWTGDHYGYTF. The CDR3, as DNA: TGCGCCAGCAGCTCCTGGACAGGGGATCACTATGGCTACACCTTC. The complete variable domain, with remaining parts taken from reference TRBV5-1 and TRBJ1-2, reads KAGVTQTPRYLIKTRGQQVTLSCSPISGHRSVSWYQQTPGQGLQFLFEYFSETQRNKGNFPGRFSGRQFSNSRSEMNVSTLELGDSALYLCASSSWTGDHYGYTFGSGTRLTVV.

The CDR3 region is CASSLVAGHPGDYGYTF. The CDR3 bases are TGTGCCAGCAGCTTAGTAGCCGGACACCCCGGCGACTATGGCTACACCTTC. V gene TRBV7-2 combines with J gene TRBJ1-2; possibly TRBD1 for D (5 bases). V lost 1 base to trimming and J lost 3 bases, with 18 bases between them. The CDR3 is made up of 17 amino acids. Looked up from germline, CDR1 is SGHTA and CDR2 is FQGNSA.

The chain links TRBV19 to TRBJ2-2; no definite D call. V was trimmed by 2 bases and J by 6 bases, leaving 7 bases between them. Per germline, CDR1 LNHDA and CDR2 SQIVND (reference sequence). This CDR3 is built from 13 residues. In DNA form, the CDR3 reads TGTGCCAGTAGTATAAGAGGCCCCGGGGAGCTGTTTTTT. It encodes CASSIRGPGELFF. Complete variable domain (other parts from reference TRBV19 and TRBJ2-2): DGGITQSPKYLFRKEGQNVTLSCEQNLNHDAMYWYRQDPGQGLRLIYYSQIVNDFQKGDIAEGYSVSREKKESFPLTVTSAQKNPTAFYLCASSIRGPGELFFGEGSRLTVL.

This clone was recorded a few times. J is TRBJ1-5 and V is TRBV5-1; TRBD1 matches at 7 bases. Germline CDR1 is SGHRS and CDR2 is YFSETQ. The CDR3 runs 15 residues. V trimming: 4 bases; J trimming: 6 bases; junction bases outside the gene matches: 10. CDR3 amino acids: CASSRTGDSSQPQHF. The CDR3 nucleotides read TGCGCCAGCAGCCGAACAGGGGATTCGAGTCAGCCCCAGCATTTT.

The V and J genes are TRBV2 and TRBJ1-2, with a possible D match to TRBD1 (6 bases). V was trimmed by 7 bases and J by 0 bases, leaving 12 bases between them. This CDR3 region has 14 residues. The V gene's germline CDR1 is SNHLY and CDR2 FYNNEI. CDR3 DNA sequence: TGTGCCAGCACCTGGACAGAAGCTAACTATGGCTACACCTTC. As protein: CASTWTEANYGYTF.

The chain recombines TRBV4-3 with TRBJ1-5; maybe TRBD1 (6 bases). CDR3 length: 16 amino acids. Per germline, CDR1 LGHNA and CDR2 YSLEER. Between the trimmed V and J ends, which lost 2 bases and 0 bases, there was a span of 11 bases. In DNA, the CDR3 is TGCGCCAGCAGCCAAACGACAGGCTATAGCAATCAGCCCCAGCATTTT. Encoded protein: CASSQTTGYSNQPQHF.

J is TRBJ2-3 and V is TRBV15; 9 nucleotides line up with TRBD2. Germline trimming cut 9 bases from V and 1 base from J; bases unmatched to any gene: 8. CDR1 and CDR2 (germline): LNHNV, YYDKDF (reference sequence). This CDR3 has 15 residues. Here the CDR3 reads CATDERGVGTDTQYF. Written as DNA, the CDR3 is TGTGCCACAGATGAGCGGGGGGTCGGCACAGATACGCAGTATTTT.

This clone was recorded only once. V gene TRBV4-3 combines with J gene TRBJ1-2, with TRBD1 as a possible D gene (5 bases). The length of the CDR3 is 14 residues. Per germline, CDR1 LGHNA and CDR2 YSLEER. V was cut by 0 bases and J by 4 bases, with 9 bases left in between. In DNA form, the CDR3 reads TGCGCCAGCAGCCAAGATGTCCAGGGCTATGGCTACACCTTC. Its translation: CASSQDVQGYGYTF.

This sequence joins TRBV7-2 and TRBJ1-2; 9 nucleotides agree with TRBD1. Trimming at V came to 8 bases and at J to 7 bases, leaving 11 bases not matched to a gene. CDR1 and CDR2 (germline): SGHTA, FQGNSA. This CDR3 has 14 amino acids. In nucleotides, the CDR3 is TGTGCCAGCGGAGCGGGACAGGGAGCCTTTGGCTACACCTTC. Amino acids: CASGAGQGAFGYTF.

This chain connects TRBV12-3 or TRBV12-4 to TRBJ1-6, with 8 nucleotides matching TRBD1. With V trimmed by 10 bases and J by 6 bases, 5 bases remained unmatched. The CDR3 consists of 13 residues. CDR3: CAISGQANSPLHF. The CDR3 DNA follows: TGTGCCATCTCGGGACAGGCTAATTCACCCCTCCACTTT.